This T cell receptor beta chain comes out of a study of multiple sclerosis patients with progressive multifocal leukoencephalopathy. Study findings and constraints: Findings may reflect JC virus infection or just general immunocompromise.

From germline, CDR1 is MNHNS and CDR2 SASEGT. The CDR3 runs to 15 residues. Trimming stripped 2 bases from V and 4 bases from J, with 9 bases between. A word on this clone: Its antigen is not identified.

Some clones are missing from TCRdb's copy, which holds only in-frame ones; the method was immunoSEQ multiplex PCR. Among approximately 30,000 clones listed, around 90% were seen once. Time point reported: approximately 12 months of natalizumab therapy. The receptor was isolated from a human donor with multiple sclerosis. The gene calls are TRBV6-1 and TRBJ2-6; no firm D call. The sequencing used PBMCs, collected from a patient treated with natalizumab. CDR3: CASSETSTGANVLTF. For the CDR3, the DNA is TGTGCCAGCAGTGAAACATCTACGGGGGCCAACGTCCTGACTTTC.